A single sample is the source of the 15 T cell receptor beta chains below, sequenced in a study of identifying expanded T cells in peripheral blood. The data were produced by immunoSEQ multiplex PCR, yet TCRdb's version contains in-frame clones alone and is incomplete. Of around 130,000 clones in the sample, less than 90% were seen once. The specimen sequenced was blood. The receptor set was obtained from a person between 18 and 69 years old in good health.

This clone was counted once. The rearrangement links TRBV27 to TRBJ1-3; 7 bases line up with TRBD1. The CDR3 spans 16 residues. Germline values: CDR1 MNHEY, CDR2 SMNVEV (reference sequence). V shed 4 bases and J 4 bases; nucleotides not matched to a gene: 10. The CDR3 spells CASSSKIQGTGNTIYF. The DNA of the CDR3 is TGTGCCAGCAGTTCTAAAATACAGGGGACGGGAAACACCATATATTTT.

This chain links TRBV28 with TRBJ1-2, with 10 bases aligning to TRBD1. CDR1 is MDHEN and CDR2 is SYDVKM in the germline V gene. V shed 3 bases, J shed 2 bases, and the junction held 6 bases outside the gene matches. The CDR3 loop spans 16 amino acids. In nucleotides, the CDR3 is TGTGCCAGCAGTTTGAGACAGGGGGCGCGGAACTATGGCTACACCTTC. Protein product: CASSLRQGARNYGYTF.

The chain recombines TRBV7-9 with TRBJ1-5, with D unclear. This CDR3 contains 12 residues. With 5 bases removed from V and 6 bases from J, the gap between germline ends came to 8 bases. Per germline, CDR1 SEHNR and CDR2 FQNEAQ (reference sequence). The CDR3 nucleotides are TGTGCCAGCAGCCCAGGAATTCAGCCCCAGCATTTT. This encodes CASSPGIQPQHF.

V usage is TRBV18 and J usage is TRBJ1-1; the D gene is possibly TRBD1 (6 bases). CDR1 and CDR2 (germline): KGHSH, LQKENI. This CDR3 spans 15 amino acids. Trimming cost V 2 bases and J 2 bases, with 12 bases left between them. CDR3: CASSPSIQGNTEAFF. Here the CDR3 DNA reads TGTGCCAGCTCACCAAGTATACAGGGTAACACTGAAGCTTTCTTT.

This chain uses TRBV11-2 with TRBJ2-1; perhaps D is TRBD1 or TRBD2 (7 bases each). The length of the CDR3 is 17 residues. Trimming took 1 base from V and 5 from J, leaving 18 bases between them. The germline CDR1 and CDR2 sequences are SGHAT and FQNNGV. CDR3 nucleotides: TGTGCCAGCAGCTTAGCCTCTCCAGGGGGGGGAAACAATGAGCAGTTCTTC. Its translation is CASSLASPGGGNNEQFF.

This chain connects TRBV12-2 to TRBJ2-1; the listed D gene, TRBD2, was not tested against the DNA. TRBV12-2 is tagged as a pseudogene. The CDR3 totals 15 residues. This chain's CDR3 is CASRFRTGGPLEQFF. The CDR3 nucleotides read TGTGCAAGTCGCTTCCGAACGGGAGGGCCTCTAGAGCAGTTCTTC.

The chain has TRBV5-1 and TRBJ2-1; the match to TRBD1 covers 7 bases. After removal of 4 bases from V and 13 bases from J, the junction contained 14 bases not matched to a gene. The length of the CDR3 is 14 residues. In germline, CDR1 is SGHRS, CDR2 YFSETQ. The CDR3 protein is CASSPTPGQERQFF. DNA of the CDR3: TGCGCCAGCAGCCCGACTCCTGGACAGGAAAGACAGTTCTTC. Using reference TRBV5-1 and TRBJ2-1 for the parts outside the CDR3, the full variable domain is KAGVTQTPRYLIKTRGQQVTLSCSPISGHRSVSWYQQTPGQGLQFLFEYFSETQRNKGNFPGRFSGRQFSNSRSEMNVSTLELGDSALYLCASSPTPGQERQFFGPGTRLTVL.

The genes are TRBV5-1 and TRBJ1-1; possible D gene TRBD1, 6 bases. The CDR3 totals 14 residues. Trimming took 5 bases from V and 6 from J, leaving 17 bases between them. In germline, CDR1 is SGHRS, CDR2 YFSETQ. CDR3 amino acids: CASSNRGGGPEAFF. As DNA, the CDR3 is TGCGCCAGCAGTAACCGTGGAGGGGGGCCTGAAGCTTTCTTT. Variable domain in full (rest from reference TRBV5-1 and TRBJ1-1): KAGVTQTPRYLIKTRGQQVTLSCSPISGHRSVSWYQQTPGQGLQFLFEYFSETQRNKGNFPGRFSGRQFSNSRSEMNVSTLELGDSALYLCASSNRGGGPEAFFGQGTRLTVV.

The chain has TRBV2 and TRBJ1-2, with D maybe TRBD1 (5 bases). Germline V gene data show CDR1 as SNHLY and CDR2 as FYNNEI. This CDR3 spans 17 amino acids. V shed 0 bases and J shed 8 bases, with 22 bases lying between them. CDR3 sequence (DNA): TGTGCCAGCAGTGAAGCCGAGGGGTGGATAAGAATAGGAGGCTACACCTTC. Residues: CASSEAEGWIRIGGYTF. The full variable domain, completed using reference TRBV2 and TRBJ1-2, is EPEVTQTPSHQVTQMGQEVILRCVPISNHLYFYWYRQILGQKVEFLVSFYNNEISEKSEIFDDQFSVERPDGSNFTLKIRSTKLEDSAMYFCASSEAEGWIRIGGYTFGSGTRLTVV.

This chain joins TRBV6-4 and TRBJ1-1; D call uncertain. The CDR3 is 13 residues long. Trimming stripped 0 bases from V and 14 bases from J, with 16 bases between. Germline assignment: CDR1 MRHNA and CDR2 SNTAGT. The DNA of the CDR3 is TGTGCCAGCAGTGACTCTTGGGGTGACGGTCAGTTCTTT. Translated: CASSDSWGDGQFF.

The chain joins TRBV11-3 to TRBJ2-7, with D uncertain. Germline CDR1 SGHNT, CDR2 YENEEA. The length of the CDR3 is 12 residues. Trimming shortened V by 5 bases and J by 1 base, and 6 bases separated the two germline ends. The CDR3 protein is CASSESSYEQYF. CDR3 in DNA: TGTGCCAGCAGCGAAAGTTCCTACGAGCAGTACTTC. The variable domain in full, with the rest retrieved from reference TRBV11-3 and TRBJ2-7, is EAGVVQSPRYKIIEKKQPVAFWCNPISGHNTLYWYLQNLGQGPELLIRYENEEAVDDSQLPKDRFSAERLKGVDSTLKIQPAELGDSAVYLCASSESSYEQYFGPGTRLTVT.

This sequence joins TRBV28 and TRBJ2-7, with 7 bases identical to TRBD2. Germline CDR1 and CDR2: MDHEN and SYDVKM. V was pared by 4 bases and J by 0 bases, with 6 bases of the junction left unmatched. This CDR3 is 15 amino acids long. The CDR3 DNA reads as TGTGCCAGCAGTTCTATAGCGGGTGGCTCCTACGAGCAGTACTTC. This codes for CASSSIAGGSYEQYF.

The rearrangement joins TRBV30 to TRBJ1-6; 7 nucleotides agree with TRBD1. The germline V gene has CDR1 GTSNPN and CDR2 SVGIG (reference sequence). The V and J ends lost 7 bases and 3 bases, in that order; junction bases with no gene match: 15. This CDR3 is built from 17 residues. The CDR3: CALRKRTGTDYNSPLHF. CDR3 nucleotide sequence: TGTGCCTTACGAAAAAGAACCGGGACAGACTATAATTCACCCCTCCACTTT.

Comment on this clone: Other DNA sequences of this sample code for an identical CDR3. CDR3 in DNA: TGCGCCAGCAGCCAAGATGCGCCAGGGGAGCAGTACTTC. It yields the protein CASSQDAPGEQYF. This chain links TRBV4-1 with TRBJ2-7, with TRBD1 as a possible D gene (5 bases). Germline values: CDR1 MGHRA, CDR2 YSYEKL. The V end was cut by 0 bases, the J end by 7 bases, with 10 bases between. The CDR3 has 13 residues.

Only a few counts were recorded for this clone. V usage is TRBV7-6 and J usage is TRBJ1-6, with D possibly TRBD1 on 6 matching bases. CDR3 length: 16 amino acids. V gave up 5 bases and J gave up 5 bases, with 16 bases separating them. From germline, CDR1 is SGHVS and CDR2 FNYEAQ. The CDR3 reads CASSQTGFLDNSPLHF. The CDR3 DNA reads as TGTGCCAGCAGCCAAACAGGGTTCCTGGATAATTCACCCCTCCACTTT.